The T cell receptor (beta chain) under discussion was sequenced for a study of OX40 agonist ivuxolimab in advanced cancers. Whole-study results and caveats: Doses of 0.1 to 3.0 mg/kg were accompanied by clonal expansion of CD4+ and CD8+ blood T cells by week 6.

To note about this clone: Its antigen is not identified.

This CDR3 contains 16 residues. The ends lost 4 bases at V and 0 bases at J; junction bases unmatched: 6. The germline CDR1 and CDR2 sequences are MNHEY and SVGAGI. Profiling relied on immunoSEQ multiplex PCR, and the TCRdb table lists in-frame clones only, not all of them. Of roughly 32,000 clones in the sample, around 90% are singletons; the top ten hold around three fifths. The sample here was CD4+ or CD8+ T cells sorted from blood, taken in a trial of the OX40 agonist ivuxolimab. The rearrangement links TRBV6-5 to TRBJ2-5, with TRBD1 identical over 9 bases. This receptor was identified in an adult with an advanced solid tumor such as melanoma, head and neck, liver or kidney cancer. This CDR3 is CASSSQTGGYQETQYF. CDR3 nucleotide sequence: TGTGCCAGCAGTTCCCAGACAGGGGGGTACCAAGAGACCCAGTACTTC.